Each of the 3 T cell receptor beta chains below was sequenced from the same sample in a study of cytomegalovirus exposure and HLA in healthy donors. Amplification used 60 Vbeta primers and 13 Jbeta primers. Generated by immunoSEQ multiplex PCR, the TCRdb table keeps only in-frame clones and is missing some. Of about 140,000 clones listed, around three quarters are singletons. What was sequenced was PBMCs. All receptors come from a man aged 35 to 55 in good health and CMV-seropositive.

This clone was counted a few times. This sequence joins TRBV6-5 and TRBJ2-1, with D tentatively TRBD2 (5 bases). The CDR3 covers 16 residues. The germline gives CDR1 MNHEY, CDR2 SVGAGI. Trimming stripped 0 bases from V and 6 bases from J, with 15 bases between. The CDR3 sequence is CASSYSDEGAANEQFF. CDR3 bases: TGTGCCAGCAGTTACTCGGATGAGGGAGCGGCCAATGAGCAGTTCTTC.

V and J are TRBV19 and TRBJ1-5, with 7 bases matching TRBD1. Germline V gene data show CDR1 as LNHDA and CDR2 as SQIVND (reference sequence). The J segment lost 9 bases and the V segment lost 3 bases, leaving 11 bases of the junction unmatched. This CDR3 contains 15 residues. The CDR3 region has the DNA TGTGCCAGTAGTATTATGACAGGGAGATATCCGCCCCAGCATTTT. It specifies CASSIMTGRYPPQHF. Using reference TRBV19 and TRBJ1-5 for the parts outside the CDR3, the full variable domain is DGGITQSPKYLFRKEGQNVTLSCEQNLNHDAMYWYRQDPGQGLRLIYYSQIVNDFQKGDIAEGYSVSREKKESFPLTVTSAQKNPTAFYLCASSIMTGRYPPQHFGDGTRLSIL.

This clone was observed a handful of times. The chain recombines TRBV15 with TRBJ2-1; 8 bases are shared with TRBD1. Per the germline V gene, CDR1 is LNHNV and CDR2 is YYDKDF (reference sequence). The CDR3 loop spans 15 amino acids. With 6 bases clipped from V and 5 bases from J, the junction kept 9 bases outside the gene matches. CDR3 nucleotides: TGTGCCACCAGTATGACAGGGGTGTGGGACAATGAGCAGTTCTTC. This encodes CATSMTGVWDNEQFF.